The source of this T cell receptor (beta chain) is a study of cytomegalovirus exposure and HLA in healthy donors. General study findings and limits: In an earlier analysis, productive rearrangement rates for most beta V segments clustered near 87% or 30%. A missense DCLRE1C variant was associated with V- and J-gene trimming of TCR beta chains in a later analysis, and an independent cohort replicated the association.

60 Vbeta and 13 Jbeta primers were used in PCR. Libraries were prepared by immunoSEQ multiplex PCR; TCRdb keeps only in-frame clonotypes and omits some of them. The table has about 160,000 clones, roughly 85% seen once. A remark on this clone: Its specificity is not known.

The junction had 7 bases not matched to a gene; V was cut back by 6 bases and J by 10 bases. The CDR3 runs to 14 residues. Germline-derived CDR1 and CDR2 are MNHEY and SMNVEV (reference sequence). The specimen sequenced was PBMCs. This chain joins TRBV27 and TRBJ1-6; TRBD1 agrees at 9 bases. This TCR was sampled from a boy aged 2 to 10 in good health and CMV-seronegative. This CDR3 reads CASRTGTGQSPLHF. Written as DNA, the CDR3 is TGTGCCAGCAGGACCGGGACAGGGCAATCACCCCTCCACTTT.